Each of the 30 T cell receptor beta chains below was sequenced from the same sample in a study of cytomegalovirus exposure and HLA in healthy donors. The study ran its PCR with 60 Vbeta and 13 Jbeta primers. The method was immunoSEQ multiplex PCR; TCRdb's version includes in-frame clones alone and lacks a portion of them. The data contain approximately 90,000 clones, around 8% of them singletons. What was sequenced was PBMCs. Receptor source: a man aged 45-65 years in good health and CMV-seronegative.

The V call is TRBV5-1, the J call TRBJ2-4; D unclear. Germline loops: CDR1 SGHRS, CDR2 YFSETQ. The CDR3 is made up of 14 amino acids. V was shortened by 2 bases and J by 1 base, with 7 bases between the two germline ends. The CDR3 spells CASSLEPAKNIQYF. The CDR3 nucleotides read TGCGCCAGCAGCTTAGAGCCGGCCAAAAACATTCAGTACTTC.

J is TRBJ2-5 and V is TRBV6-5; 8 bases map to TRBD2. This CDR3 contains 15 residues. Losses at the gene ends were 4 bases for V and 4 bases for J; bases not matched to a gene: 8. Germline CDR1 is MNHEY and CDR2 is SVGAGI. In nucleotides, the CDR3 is TGTGCCAGCAGTTCGGTCGGGGGGGCAGGAGAGACCCAGTACTTC. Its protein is CASSSVGGAGETQYF.

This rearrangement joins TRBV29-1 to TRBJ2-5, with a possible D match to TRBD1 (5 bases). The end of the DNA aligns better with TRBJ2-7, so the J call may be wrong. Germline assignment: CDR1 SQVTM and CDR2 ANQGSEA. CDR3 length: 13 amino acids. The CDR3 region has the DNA TGCAGCGTTTTAGAGACAGAGGCCTACGAGCAGTACTTC. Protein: CSVLETEAYEQYF.

Written as DNA, the CDR3 is TGTGCCAGCAGTGCTGCGCCCGGGACTAGCGGATACAATGAGCAGTTCTTC. The encoded protein is CASSAAPGTSGYNEQFF. The chain couples TRBV2 to TRBJ2-1; 11 positions match TRBD2. The CDR3 totals 17 residues. The germline gives CDR1 SNHLY, CDR2 FYNNEI. J lost 4 bases, V lost 4 bases, and 9 bases had no gene match.

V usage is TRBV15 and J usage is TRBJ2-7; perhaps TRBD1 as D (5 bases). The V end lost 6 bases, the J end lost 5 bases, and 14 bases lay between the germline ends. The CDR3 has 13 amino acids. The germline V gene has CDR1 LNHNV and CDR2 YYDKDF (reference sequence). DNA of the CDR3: TGTGCCACCAGTACCGCAGGGAACAACGAGCAGTACTTC. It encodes CATSTAGNNEQYF.

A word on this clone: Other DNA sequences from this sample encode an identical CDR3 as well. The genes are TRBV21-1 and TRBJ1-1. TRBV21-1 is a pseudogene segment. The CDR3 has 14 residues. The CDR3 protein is CASSKGTPAAEAFF. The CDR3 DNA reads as TGTGCCAGCAGCAAAGGAACGCCAGCGGCTGAAGCCTTCTTT.

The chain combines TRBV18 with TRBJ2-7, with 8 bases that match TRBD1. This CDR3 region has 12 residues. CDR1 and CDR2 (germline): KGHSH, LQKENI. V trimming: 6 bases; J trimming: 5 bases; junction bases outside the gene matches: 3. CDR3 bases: TGTGCCAGCTCTGTGGACAGGGACGAGCAGTACTTC. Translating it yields CASSVDRDEQYF. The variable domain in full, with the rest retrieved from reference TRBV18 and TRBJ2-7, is NAGVMQNPRHLVRRRGQEARLRCSPMKGHSHVYWYRQLPEEGLKFMVYLQKENIIDESGMPKERFSAEFPKEGPSILRIQQVVRGDSAAYFCASSVDRDEQYFGPGTRLTVT.

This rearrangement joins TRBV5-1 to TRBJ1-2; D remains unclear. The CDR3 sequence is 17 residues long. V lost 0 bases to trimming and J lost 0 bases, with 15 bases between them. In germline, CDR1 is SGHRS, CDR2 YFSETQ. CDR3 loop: CASSLVGPPSPNYGYTF. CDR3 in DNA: TGCGCCAGCAGCTTGGTAGGGCCTCCTAGCCCTAACTATGGCTACACCTTC.

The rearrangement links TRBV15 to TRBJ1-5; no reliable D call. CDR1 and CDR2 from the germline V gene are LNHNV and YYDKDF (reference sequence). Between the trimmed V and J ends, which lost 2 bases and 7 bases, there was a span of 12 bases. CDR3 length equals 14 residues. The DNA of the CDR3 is TGTGCCACCAGCAGACCCGATATCGAGCAGCCCCAGCATTTT. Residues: CATSRPDIEQPQHF.

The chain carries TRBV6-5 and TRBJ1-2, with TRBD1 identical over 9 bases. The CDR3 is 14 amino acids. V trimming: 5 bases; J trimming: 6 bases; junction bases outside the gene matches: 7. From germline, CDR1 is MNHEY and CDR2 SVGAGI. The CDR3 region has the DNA TGTGCCAGCAGTCTACAGGGGGCGGGGGATGGCTACACCTTC. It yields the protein CASSLQGAGDGYTF.

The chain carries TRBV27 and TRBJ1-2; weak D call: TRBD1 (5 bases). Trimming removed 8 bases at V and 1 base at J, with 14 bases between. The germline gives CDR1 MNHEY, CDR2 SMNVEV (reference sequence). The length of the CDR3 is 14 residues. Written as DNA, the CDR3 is TGTGCCAGCCCCGCGGGGACCTATAACTATGGCTACACCTTC. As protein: CASPAGTYNYGYTF.

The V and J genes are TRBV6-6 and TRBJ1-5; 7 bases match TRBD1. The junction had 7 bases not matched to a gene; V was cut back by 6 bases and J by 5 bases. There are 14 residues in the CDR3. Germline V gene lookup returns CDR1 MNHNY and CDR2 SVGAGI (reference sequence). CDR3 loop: CASSLDRDDQPQHF. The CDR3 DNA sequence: TGTGCCAGCAGCCTCGACAGGGACGATCAGCCCCAGCATTTT.

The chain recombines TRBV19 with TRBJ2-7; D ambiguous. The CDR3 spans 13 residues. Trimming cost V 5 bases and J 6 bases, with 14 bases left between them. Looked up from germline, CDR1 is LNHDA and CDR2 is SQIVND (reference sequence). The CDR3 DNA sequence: TGTGCCAGTAGTCCCTATTCGGGTGGCGAGCAGTACTTC. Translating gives CASSPYSGGEQYF.

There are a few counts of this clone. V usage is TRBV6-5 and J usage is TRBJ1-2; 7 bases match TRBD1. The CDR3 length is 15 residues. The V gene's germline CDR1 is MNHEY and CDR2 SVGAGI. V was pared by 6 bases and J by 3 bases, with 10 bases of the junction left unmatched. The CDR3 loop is CASSGTAPFHYGYTF. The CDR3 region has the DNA TGTGCCAGCAGCGGGACAGCACCTTTTCACTATGGCTACACCTTC.

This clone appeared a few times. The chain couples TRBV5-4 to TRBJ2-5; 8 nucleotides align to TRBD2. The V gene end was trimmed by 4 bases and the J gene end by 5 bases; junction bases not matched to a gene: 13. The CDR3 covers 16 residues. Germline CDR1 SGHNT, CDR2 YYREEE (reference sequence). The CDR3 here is CASSIIKREMVETQYF. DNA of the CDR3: TGTGCCAGCAGCATAATAAAGCGGGAGATGGTGGAGACCCAGTACTTC.

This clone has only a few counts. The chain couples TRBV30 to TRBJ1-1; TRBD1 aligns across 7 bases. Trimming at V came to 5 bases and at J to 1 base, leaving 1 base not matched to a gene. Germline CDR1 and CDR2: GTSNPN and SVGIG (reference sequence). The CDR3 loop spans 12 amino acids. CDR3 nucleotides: TGTGCCTGGGACAGGGCGAACACTGAAGCTTTCTTT. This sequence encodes CAWDRANTEAFF.

Here the CDR3 reads CASRIQGARGELFF. DNA for the CDR3: TGTGCCAGCAGAATCCAGGGGGCGCGCGGGGAGCTGTTTTTT. J is TRBJ2-2 and V is TRBV6-6; 8 nucleotides line up with TRBD1. With V trimmed by 6 bases and J by 7 bases, 7 bases remained unmatched. Germline-derived CDR1 and CDR2 are MNHNY and SVGAGI (reference sequence). The CDR3 extends over 14 amino acids.

The CDR3 nucleotides read TGTGCCAGCAGCGCAAAGACAGGGGGCACTGAAGCTTTCTTT. Its protein product is CASSAKTGGTEAFF. The V and J genes are TRBV9 and TRBJ1-1, with 9 bases matching TRBD1. The CDR3 contains 14 residues. Losses at the gene ends were 3 bases for V and 4 bases for J; bases not matched to a gene: 4. Germline V gene sequence: CDR1 SGDLS, CDR2 YYNGEE.

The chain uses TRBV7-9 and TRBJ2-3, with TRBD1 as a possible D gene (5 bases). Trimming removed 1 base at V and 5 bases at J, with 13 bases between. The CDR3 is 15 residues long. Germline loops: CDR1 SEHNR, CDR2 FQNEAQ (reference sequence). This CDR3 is CASSLGQLPGDTQYF. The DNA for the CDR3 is TGTGCCAGCAGCTTAGGACAGCTTCCGGGAGATACGCAGTATTTT.

CDR3 sequence (DNA): TGTGCCAGCAGCTTGGAAGCGGCGGAAGCTTTCTTT. Amino acid sequence: CASSLEAAEAFF. The V call is TRBV5-6, the J call TRBJ1-1; D is unresolved. The CDR3 sequence is 12 residues long. CDR1 and CDR2 (germline): SGHDT, YYEEEE. V lost 0 bases and J 8 bases, leaving 8 bases between the germline ends.

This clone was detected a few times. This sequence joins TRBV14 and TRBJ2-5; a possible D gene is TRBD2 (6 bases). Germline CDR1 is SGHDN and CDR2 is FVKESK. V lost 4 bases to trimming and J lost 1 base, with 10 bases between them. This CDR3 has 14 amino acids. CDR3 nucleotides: TGTGCCAGCAGCCCTCGGGACTTCCAAGAGACCCAGTACTTC. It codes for CASSPRDFQETQYF.

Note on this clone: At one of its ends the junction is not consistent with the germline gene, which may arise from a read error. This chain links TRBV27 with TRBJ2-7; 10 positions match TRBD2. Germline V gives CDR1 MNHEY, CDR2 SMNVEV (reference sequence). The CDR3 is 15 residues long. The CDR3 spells CASRLSSGGSYEQYF. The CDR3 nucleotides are TGTGCCAGCAGATTATCTAGCGGGGGCTCCTACGAGCAGTACTTC.

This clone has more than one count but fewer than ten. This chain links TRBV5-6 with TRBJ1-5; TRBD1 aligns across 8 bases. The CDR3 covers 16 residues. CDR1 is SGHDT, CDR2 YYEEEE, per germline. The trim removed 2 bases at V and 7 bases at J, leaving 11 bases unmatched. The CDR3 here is CASSFGQGPLRQPQHF. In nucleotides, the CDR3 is TGTGCCAGCAGCTTTGGACAGGGCCCACTTCGGCAGCCCCAGCATTTT.

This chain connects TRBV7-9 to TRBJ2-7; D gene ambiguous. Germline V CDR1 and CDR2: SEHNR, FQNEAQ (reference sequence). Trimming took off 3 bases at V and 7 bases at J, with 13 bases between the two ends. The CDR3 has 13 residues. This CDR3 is CASSLSGTPEQYF. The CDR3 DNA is TGTGCCAGCAGCTTGTCTGGCACCCCAGAGCAGTACTTC.

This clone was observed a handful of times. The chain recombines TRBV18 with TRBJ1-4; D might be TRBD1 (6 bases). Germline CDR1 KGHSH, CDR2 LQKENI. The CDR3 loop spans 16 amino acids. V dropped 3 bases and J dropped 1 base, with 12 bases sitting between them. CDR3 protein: CASSPLPQGTNEKLFF. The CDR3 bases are TGTGCCAGCTCACCCCTCCCACAGGGAACTAATGAAAAACTGTTTTTT.

The CDR3 DNA follows: TGTGCCAGCCGGGATACAACAAATAGTAACTATGGCTACACCTTC. Its translation: CASRDTTNSNYGYTF. The rearrangement links TRBV27 to TRBJ1-2; D unclear. V dropped 8 bases and J dropped 1 base, with 17 bases sitting between them. The germline gives CDR1 MNHEY, CDR2 SMNVEV (reference sequence). This CDR3 spans 15 amino acids.

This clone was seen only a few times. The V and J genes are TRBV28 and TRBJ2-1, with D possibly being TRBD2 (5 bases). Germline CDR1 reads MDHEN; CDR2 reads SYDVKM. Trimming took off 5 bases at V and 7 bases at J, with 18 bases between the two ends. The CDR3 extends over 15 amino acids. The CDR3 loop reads CASSQVRGGQNEQFF. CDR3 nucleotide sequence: TGTGCCAGCAGTCAGGTCCGGGGTGGCCAAAATGAGCAGTTCTTC.

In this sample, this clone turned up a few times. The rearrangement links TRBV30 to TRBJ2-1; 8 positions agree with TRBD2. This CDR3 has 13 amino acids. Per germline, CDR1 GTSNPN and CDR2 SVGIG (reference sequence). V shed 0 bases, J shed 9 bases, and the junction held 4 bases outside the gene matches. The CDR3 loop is CAWSVHTSGEQFF. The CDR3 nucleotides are TGTGCCTGGAGTGTACACACTAGCGGTGAGCAGTTCTTC.

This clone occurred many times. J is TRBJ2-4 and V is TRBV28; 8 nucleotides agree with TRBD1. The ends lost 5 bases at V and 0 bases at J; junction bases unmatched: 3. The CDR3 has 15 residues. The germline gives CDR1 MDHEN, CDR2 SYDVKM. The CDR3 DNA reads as TGTGCCAGCAGTCCACAGGGGGTAGCCAAAAACATTCAGTACTTC. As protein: CASSPQGVAKNIQYF.

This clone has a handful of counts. The CDR3 loop is CASSFGGGNEKLFF. For the CDR3, the DNA is TGCGCCAGCAGCTTTGGGGGCGGTAATGAAAAACTGTTTTTT. The chain combines TRBV5-1 with TRBJ1-4; perhaps TRBD1 as D (6 bases). This CDR3 region has 14 residues. Germline loops: CDR1 SGHRS, CDR2 YFSETQ. Trimming shortened V by 2 bases and J by 4 bases, and 9 bases separated the two germline ends.